This TCR beta chain was profiled in a study of CD8 T cells in Susac syndrome (dated by TCRdb to between 2018 and 2021). With respect to the entire study: Whether CD8+ T cell activation and differentiation in Susac syndrome was antigen driven was tested using repertoire sequencing. Overall study outcomes, separate from this receptor: The number of individuals in the TCR sequencing and HLA analysis was acknowledged as relatively small.

RNA was extracted using the RNeasy kit, and roughly 0.45 to 1 microgram was reverse transcribed with random hexamers. The immunoSEQ multiplex PCR assay, covering 54 Vbeta and 13 Jbeta segments, was used to amplify TCR beta CDR3 regions. PCR amplification bias was corrected using a synthetic template baseline for primer optimization and computational correction. The original pipeline was this. Reads were annotated to V, D and J genes according to IMGT and were analyzed with immunoSEQ Analyzer, with only productive sequences retained. To calculate clonality, Shannon entropy was normalized by log2 of the number of productive unique sequences and then subtracted from one. Public and private clones were assessed among the 100 most prevalent clones of each patient and control. Clones were defined as Susac-specific when absent from the healthy and MS cohorts, from some 1,100 published viral clones and from other ImmuneACCESS disease sequences. TCRdb reprocessed the public reads (quality trimming at Q25 with fastp, clone calling with MiXCR) and kept in-frame beta chains. Under each unique CDR3 protein, matching rows form one entry showing the most common genes and DNA. The V and J calls follow TCRdb's processing rather than the paper's. A total of about 190,000 distinct CDR3 sequences appear in this sample, approximately 93% of them only once. The top ten clones comprise around 0.096% of the sample.

Peripheral blood CD8+ and CD4+ T cells from healthy donors, Susac syndrome patients and multiple sclerosis patients were profiled by high-throughput TCR beta sequencing. Healthy donors were included as age- and sex-matched controls. Bulk CD8+ and CD4+ T cells were purified magnetically by negative isolation, whereas CD8+ TEMRA cells were enriched by FACS. Blood was collected in EDTA tubes and processed within 24 hours, with PBMCs isolated through density gradient centrifugation. PBMCs destined for TCR sequencing were cryopreserved in liquid nitrogen and later thawed in a 37 °C water bath. The sorted or isolated CD4+, CD8+ and CD8+ TEMRA cells reached a purity of at least 90%. This clonotype was seen only a few times. No cognate antigen has been identified for it. No much larger clone exists at a distance of one base, and base qualities are not known. V is pruned by 5 bases and J by 4 bases, leaving 4 bases of the junction without a gene match. The CDR3 starts with the cysteine, ends with the phenylalanine, and has 13 residues. Left in the record is the CDR3 DNA by itself, 39 bases read in frame from the first base. The germline V gene provides CDR1 SGHTA and CDR2 FQGNSA.

This sequence originates from a human donor in good health. The rearrangement combines TRBV7-2 with TRBJ2-5; 7 bases in the middle match TRBD1. The specimen sequenced was CD4+ T cells from PBMCs. The DNA reads as follows: TGTGCCAGCAGCCCCCGGACAGGAGAGACCCAGTACTTC. The resulting protein is CASSPRTGETQYF.